Below, 30 T cell receptor beta chains from the same sample are listed, as sequenced in a study of blood T cell repertoires in COVID-19. Using immunoSEQ multiplex PCR, the repertoire was profiled, and TCRdb retains in-frame clones only, with some absent. In the table there are about 250,000 clones, more than 65% of which are singletons. Sequenced: peripheral blood. These receptor sequences come from a man between 50 and 59 years old with active or convalescent COVID-19.

This clone was detected a few times. The V gene is TRBV5-4, the J gene TRBJ2-7; D might be TRBD2 (6 bases). The V end was cut by 3 bases, the J end by 9 bases, with 16 bases between. The CDR3 is 13 amino acids. Germline V lookup: CDR1 SGHNT, CDR2 YYREEE (reference sequence). In nucleotides, the CDR3 is TGTGCCAGCAGCTGGGGGGACGAGGAAGGGCAGTACTTC. Its translation is CASSWGDEEGQYF.

This chain links TRBV27 with TRBJ1-1; D is perhaps TRBD1 (6 bases). V was clipped by 5 bases and J by 5 bases, with 18 bases between them. CDR3 length equals 15 residues. Looked up from germline, CDR1 is MNHEY and CDR2 is SMNVEV (reference sequence). DNA of the CDR3: TGTGCCAGCAGTCCATTTCAGGGGCGGAGGACTGAAGCTTTCTTT. This translates into CASSPFQGRRTEAFF.

The rearrangement joins TRBV7-5 to TRBJ1-5; the D call TRBD1 from the table was never checked on the DNA. TRBV7-5 is a pseudogene locus. This CDR3 contains 14 residues. The CDR3 is CVRSLARGVQPQHF. The CDR3 nucleotides read TGTGTCAGAAGCTTGGCAAGGGGTGTACAGCCCCAGCATTTT.

V usage is TRBV9 and J usage is TRBJ1-1; D is unresolved. Germline V gives CDR1 SGDLS, CDR2 YYNGEE. CDR3 length: 15 residues. Between the trimmed V and J ends, which lost 4 bases and 4 bases, there was a span of 17 bases. The CDR3 DNA sequence: TGTGCCAGCAGCTCACTTAAGGGAGTTCCCACTGAAGCTTTCTTT. Encoded protein: CASSSLKGVPTEAFF.

The V and J genes are TRBV5-6 and TRBJ2-1; TRBD1 matches at 7 bases. The CDR3 length is 14 residues. V was clipped by 4 bases and J by 6 bases; unmatched bases: 7. The germline V gene has CDR1 SGHDT and CDR2 YYEEEE. The chain's CDR3 is CASSPRGPGNEQFF. The CDR3 DNA sequence: TGTGCCAGCAGCCCGAGGGGGCCCGGCAATGAGCAGTTCTTC.

The chain has TRBV28 and TRBJ2-5; 8 bases are a match to TRBD1. The V and J ends lost 7 bases and 2 bases, in that order; junction bases with no gene match: 9. CDR1 is MDHEN, CDR2 SYDVKM, per germline. The CDR3 is made up of 15 amino acids. The CDR3 region has the DNA TGTGCCAGCACTACCGGGACAGGAAGACAAGAGACCCAGTACTTC. Protein product: CASTTGTGRQETQYF.

The chain carries TRBV7-9 and TRBJ2-1, with TRBD2 matching over 13 bases. There are 16 residues in the CDR3. Germline assignment: CDR1 SEHNR and CDR2 FQNEAQ (reference sequence). Trimming removed 1 base from V and 8 bases from J; junction bases left unmatched: 5. Here the CDR3 reads CASSLGGLAGWDEQFF. The CDR3 DNA sequence: TGTGCCAGCAGCTTAGGGGGACTAGCGGGGTGGGATGAGCAGTTCTTC.

This clone was observed once. V gene TRBV5-8 combines with J gene TRBJ2-7; 10 positions match TRBD1. The V and J ends lost 2 bases and 1 base, in that order; junction bases with no gene match: 6. The CDR3 contains 16 residues. From germline, CDR1 is SGHTS and CDR2 YDEGEE. The CDR3 DNA sequence: TGTGCCAGCAGCTTACCGGGACAGGGGATTTCCTACGAGCAGTACTTC. Protein: CASSLPGQGISYEQYF.

V usage is TRBV7-2 and J usage is TRBJ2-3; perhaps TRBD2 as D (7 bases). V lost 6 bases, J lost 5 bases, and 18 bases lay in between. Germline loops: CDR1 SGHTA, CDR2 FQGNSA. CDR3 length: 15 residues. Here the CDR3 DNA reads TGTGCCAGCAGGAGGGGTAACAGGGAGGGAGATACGCAGTATTTT. This translates into CASRRGNREGDTQYF.

The chain recombines TRBV10-3 with TRBJ1-1; D not resolved. The CDR3 consists of 13 residues. With 10 bases removed from V and 3 bases from J, the gap between germline ends came to 15 bases. Germline CDR1 reads ENHRY; CDR2 reads SYGVKD. In DNA, the CDR3 is TGTGCCACCCGAAAGGCCGGGGACACTGAAGCTTTCTTT. Residues: CATRKAGDTEAFF.

V usage is TRBV18 and J usage is TRBJ1-2; 7 bases line up with TRBD1. V lost 3 bases and J lost 6; bases outside the gene matches: 10. The CDR3 sequence is 15 residues long. Germline values: CDR1 KGHSH, CDR2 LQKENI. The CDR3 region is CASSPIRDRWDGYTF. The CDR3 DNA reads TGTGCCAGCTCACCTATCCGGGACAGATGGGATGGCTACACCTTC.

This clone came up once. This chain connects TRBV2 to TRBJ1-6; 7 nucleotides match TRBD1. The CDR3 consists of 15 residues. Germline assignment: CDR1 SNHLY and CDR2 FYNNEI. The V and J ends lost 6 bases and 4 bases, in that order; junction bases with no gene match: 6. The CDR3 here is CASSPGTVYNSPLHF. Written as DNA, the CDR3 is TGTGCCAGCAGCCCCGGGACAGTTTATAATTCACCCCTCCACTTT.

The V call is TRBV5-1, the J call TRBJ2-3; weak D call: TRBD1 (5 bases). The CDR3 is 13 amino acids. V lost 5 bases to trimming and J lost 2 bases, with 9 bases between them. The V gene's germline CDR1 is SGHRS and CDR2 YFSETQ. CDR3 sequence (DNA): TGCGCCAGCAGTCAGGGTTACACAGATACGCAGTATTTT. This translates into CASSQGYTDTQYF.

In its sample, this clone was seen a few times. This rearrangement joins TRBV5-1 to TRBJ2-5; D is uncertain. Germline V gives CDR1 SGHRS, CDR2 YFSETQ. This CDR3 is 13 amino acids long. V dropped 4 bases and J dropped 4 bases, with 11 bases sitting between them. The CDR3 loop reads CASSPEFRETQYF. The CDR3 DNA reads TGCGCCAGCAGCCCTGAATTTAGAGAGACCCAGTACTTC.

The V and J genes are TRBV28 and TRBJ2-1, with 9 bases lining up with TRBD2. Trimming removed 10 bases from V and 4 bases from J; junction bases left unmatched: 17. Germline lookup yields CDR1 MDHEN and CDR2 SYDVKM. There are 17 residues in the CDR3. The CDR3: CATLNPPGGGGYNEQFF. The CDR3 bases are TGTGCCACCCTTAACCCCCCCGGCGGGGGGGGATACAATGAGCAGTTCTTC.

The rearrangement uses TRBV7-2 and TRBJ2-5, with 11 bases lining up with TRBD2. Per germline, CDR1 SGHTA and CDR2 FQGNSA. The CDR3 consists of 15 residues. J was trimmed by 0 bases and V by 5 bases; bases with no gene match: 2. The CDR3 bases are TGTGCCAGCAGCGCTAGCGGGGGGCACCAAGAGACCCAGTACTTC. Translation: CASSASGGHQETQYF.

The CDR3 loop reads CASSQAQGAYEQYF. The CDR3 DNA is TGTGCCAGCAGCCAAGCGCAGGGGGCTTACGAGCAGTACTTC. The genes are TRBV4-2 and TRBJ2-7, with 8 positions matching TRBD1. In germline, CDR1 is LGHNA, CDR2 YNFKEQ. This CDR3 has 14 residues. Trimming cost V 1 base and J 4 bases; bases outside gene matches: 3.

This sequence joins TRBV5-1 and TRBJ2-7, with 10 nucleotides matching TRBD1. With V trimmed by 4 bases and J by 7 bases, 11 bases remained unmatched. The CDR3 totals 15 residues. Germline assignment: CDR1 SGHRS and CDR2 YFSETQ. The CDR3 sequence is CASSLPGTGVGEQYF. DNA of the CDR3: TGCGCCAGCAGCCTCCCCGGGACAGGGGTTGGGGAGCAGTACTTC.

This chain links TRBV5-5 with TRBJ1-3; no reliable D call. Germline loops: CDR1 SGHKS, CDR2 YYEKEE (reference sequence). This CDR3 is built from 15 residues. V gave up 2 bases and J gave up 4 bases, with 13 bases separating them. Here the CDR3 DNA reads TGTGCCAGCAGCTTAACAAACACGGGAGGAAACACCATATATTTT. Its protein product is CASSLTNTGGNTIYF.

The genes are TRBV5-5 and TRBJ1-2; TRBD1 agrees at 7 bases. V gave up 1 base and J gave up 4 bases; unmatched junction bases: 16. The length of the CDR3 is 18 residues. Germline loops: CDR1 SGHKS, CDR2 YYEKEE (reference sequence). CDR3 nucleotide sequence: TGTGCCAGCAGCTTGATTCCGGGACAGTCCTGGTCCCGCTATGGCTACACCTTC. The encoded protein is CASSLIPGQSWSRYGYTF.

The rearrangement links TRBV7-9 to TRBJ2-3; tentatively, D is TRBD2 (7 bases). V lost 10 bases and J 2 bases, leaving 16 bases between the germline ends. CDR1 and CDR2 (germline): SEHNR, FQNEAQ (reference sequence). This CDR3 spans 14 amino acids. The CDR3 DNA reads TGTGCCACCACTTCGCGGGGGCACACAGATACGCAGTATTTT. The encoded protein is CATTSRGHTDTQYF.

The V and J genes are TRBV30 and TRBJ1-6, with a weak D call TRBD1 (5 bases). Trimming pared 4 bases from V and 8 bases from J, leaving 9 bases between. Germline V gene data show CDR1 as GTSNPN and CDR2 as SVGIG (reference sequence). There are 12 residues in the CDR3. CDR3 DNA sequence: TGTGCCTGGAATCAGGGCGATTCACCCCTCCACTTT. This sequence encodes CAWNQGDSPLHF.

V usage is TRBV24-1 and J usage is TRBJ2-2; TRBD1 matches at 7 bases. Unmatched junction bases numbered 7, after V lost 4 bases and J lost 0 bases. The CDR3 spans 17 residues. Per the germline V gene, CDR1 is KGHDR and CDR2 is SFDVKD. The CDR3 is CATSDPGQPANTGELFF. CDR3 in DNA: TGTGCCACCAGTGACCCGGGACAGCCCGCGAACACCGGGGAGCTGTTTTTT.

The J gene is TRBJ1-1, the V gene TRBV6-4; D not resolved. In germline, CDR1 is MRHNA, CDR2 SNTAGT. V lost 7 bases to trimming and J lost 1 base, with 7 bases between them. The CDR3 is made up of 12 amino acids. The CDR3 nucleotides read TGTGCCAGCACTCGCGCGAACACTGAAGCTTTCTTT. Amino acids: CASTRANTEAFF.

This clone showed up just a few times. This sequence joins TRBV7-2 and TRBJ1-3; 8 bases agree with TRBD1. CDR3 length equals 16 residues. The V and J ends lost 5 bases and 2 bases, in that order; junction bases with no gene match: 8. Germline-derived CDR1 and CDR2 are SGHTA and FQGNSA. CDR3 sequence (DNA): TGTGCCAGCAGCCCTTCGACAGGGGCGCCTGGAAACACCATATATTTT. Its protein product is CASSPSTGAPGNTIYF.

This clone was observed a few times. This chain's CDR3 is CASSQELIPGELFF. CDR3 coding DNA: TGCGCCAGCAGCCAAGAATTAATTCCCGGGGAGCTGTTTTTT. The J gene is TRBJ2-2, the V gene TRBV4-3; D is unresolved. Germline CDR1 is LGHNA and CDR2 is YSLEER. The CDR3 runs 14 residues. V was pared by 0 bases and J by 6 bases, with 8 bases between.

This chain joins TRBV7-9 and TRBJ1-2, with 8 bases identical to TRBD1. The J segment lost 4 bases and the V segment lost 7 bases, leaving 8 bases of the junction unmatched. This CDR3 has 14 residues. Germline V lookup: CDR1 SEHNR, CDR2 FQNEAQ (reference sequence). CDR3 DNA sequence: TGTGCCAGCACCTCATCAGGGGGCGGCTATGGCTACACCTTC. Translating gives CASTSSGGGYGYTF.

Turning to this clone: Other DNA variants within this sample encode the same CDR3. J is TRBJ2-7 and V is TRBV15; TRBD2 might be the D (6 bases). V lost 0 bases to trimming and J lost 9 bases, with 12 bases between them. Germline CDR1 and CDR2: LNHNV and YYDKDF (reference sequence). The CDR3 has 13 amino acids. The chain's CDR3 is CATSRDSVGGQYF. The CDR3 DNA follows: TGTGCCACCAGCAGAGATAGTGTGGGGGGGCAGTACTTC.

V is TRBV4-1 and J is TRBJ2-3; 8 nucleotides agree with TRBD1. The CDR3 contains 18 residues. Germline V lookup: CDR1 MGHRA, CDR2 YSYEKL. Unmatched junction bases numbered 15, after V lost 4 bases and J lost 3 bases. The CDR3, as DNA: TGCGCCAGCAGCCCCCGGCAGGGGGCGCTGATAGGGACAGATACGCAGTATTTT. The encoded protein is CASSPRQGALIGTDTQYF.

CDR3 bases: TGTGCCAGCACTCCGAAGGCGTTTCGGGGTGGCTACACCTTC. Its translation: CASTPKAFRGGYTF. The chain couples TRBV25-1 to TRBJ1-2; no clear D. V dropped 7 bases and J dropped 7 bases, with 19 bases sitting between them. Germline lookup yields CDR1 MGHDK and CDR2 SYGVNS. This CDR3 is built from 14 residues.